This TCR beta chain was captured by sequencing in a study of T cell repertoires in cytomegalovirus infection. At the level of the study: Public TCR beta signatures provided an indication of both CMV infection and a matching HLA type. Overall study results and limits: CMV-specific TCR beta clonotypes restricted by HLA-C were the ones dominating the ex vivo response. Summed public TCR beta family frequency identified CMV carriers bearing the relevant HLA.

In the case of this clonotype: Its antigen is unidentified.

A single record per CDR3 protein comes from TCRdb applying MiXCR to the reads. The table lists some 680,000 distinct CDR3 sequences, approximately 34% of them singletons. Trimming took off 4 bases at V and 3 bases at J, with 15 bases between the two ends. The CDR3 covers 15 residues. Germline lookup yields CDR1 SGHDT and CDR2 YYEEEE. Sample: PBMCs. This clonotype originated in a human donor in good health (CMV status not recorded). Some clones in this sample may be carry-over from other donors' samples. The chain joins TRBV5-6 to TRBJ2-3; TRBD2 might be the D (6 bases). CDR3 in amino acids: CASSPVGGGTDTQYF. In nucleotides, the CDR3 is TGTGCCAGCAGCCCCGTCGGTGGAGGGACAGATACGCAGTATTTT.